This TCR beta chain was captured by sequencing in a study of T cell responses to AZD1222 COVID-19 vaccine. Whole-study results and caveats: Only a handful of people who got AZD1222 tested seropositive at baseline. In a largely white British group with more females than males, clonal diversity was possibly underestimated. Following two doses of AZD1222, Spike-specific TCR breadth and depth rose.

Regarding this clone: The target antigen is unknown.

Pooled in the analysis were second doses at about 4 or about 12 weeks. The protocol was immunoSEQ multiplex PCR, while the TCRdb copy is restricted to in-frame clones and leaves out a portion. The profile shows about 140,000 clones, 80% to 95% of them singletons. The CDR3 length is 15 residues. J was trimmed by 1 base and V by 8 bases; bases with no gene match: 8. CDR1 is MDHEN and CDR2 is SYDVKM in the germline V gene. This chain uses TRBV28 with TRBJ2-7, with 10 bases identical to TRBD2. This material consisted of peripheral blood, taken 28 days after the second AZD1222 dose. The source is an adult who received the AZD1222 COVID-19 vaccine. The CDR3 coding sequence is TGTGCCAGCCGTCCTCCGACTAGCGGGTCCTACGAGCAGTACTTC. It codes for CASRPPTSGSYEQYF.